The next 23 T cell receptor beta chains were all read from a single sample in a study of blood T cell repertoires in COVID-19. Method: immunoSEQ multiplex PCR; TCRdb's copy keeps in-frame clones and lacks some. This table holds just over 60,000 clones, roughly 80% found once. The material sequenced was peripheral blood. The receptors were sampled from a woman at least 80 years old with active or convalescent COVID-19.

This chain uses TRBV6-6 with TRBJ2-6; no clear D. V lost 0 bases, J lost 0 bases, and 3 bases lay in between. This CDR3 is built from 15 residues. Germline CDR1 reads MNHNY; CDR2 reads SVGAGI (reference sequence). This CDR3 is CASSYSRSGANVLTF. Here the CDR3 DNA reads TGTGCCAGCAGTTACTCCCGCTCTGGGGCCAACGTCCTGACTTTC.

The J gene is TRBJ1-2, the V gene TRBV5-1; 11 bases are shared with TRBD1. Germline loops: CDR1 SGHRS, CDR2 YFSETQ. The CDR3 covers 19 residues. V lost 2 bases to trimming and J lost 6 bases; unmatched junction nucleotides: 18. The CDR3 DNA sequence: TGCGCCAGCAGCTTCCGGCCGACCGGACAGGGGGCTTCGGGGGATGGCTACACCTTC. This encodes CASSFRPTGQGASGDGYTF.

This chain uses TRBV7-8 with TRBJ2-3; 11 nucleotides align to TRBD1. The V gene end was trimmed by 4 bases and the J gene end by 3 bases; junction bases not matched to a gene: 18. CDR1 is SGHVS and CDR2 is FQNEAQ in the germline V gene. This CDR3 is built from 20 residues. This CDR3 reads CASSSGTGGMSSSPTDTQYF. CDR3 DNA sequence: TGTGCCAGCAGCTCGGGGACAGGGGGTATGTCTAGCAGTCCGACAGATACGCAGTATTTT.

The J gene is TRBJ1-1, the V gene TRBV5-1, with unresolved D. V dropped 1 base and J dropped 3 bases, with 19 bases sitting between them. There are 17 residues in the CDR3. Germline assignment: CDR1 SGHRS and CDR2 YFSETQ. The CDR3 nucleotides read TGCGCCAGCAGCTTGTTTTCCCAAGTCGGTCGTGACACTGAAGCTTTCTTT. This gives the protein CASSLFSQVGRDTEAFF.

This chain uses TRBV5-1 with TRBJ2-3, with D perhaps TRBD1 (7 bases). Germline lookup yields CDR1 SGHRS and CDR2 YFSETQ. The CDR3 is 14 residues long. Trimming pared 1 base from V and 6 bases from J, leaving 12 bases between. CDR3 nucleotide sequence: TGCGCCAGCAGCTTGAACAGGGGAGGCGATACGCAGTATTTT. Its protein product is CASSLNRGGDTQYF.

The CDR3 DNA reads TGCGCCAGCAGCACCCACGGGACAGGGATGATGGGAGAGACCCAGTACTTC. This encodes CASSTHGTGMMGETQYF. The chain is built from TRBV5-1 and TRBJ2-5, with 9 bases lining up with TRBD1. Germline V CDR1 and CDR2: SGHRS, YFSETQ. The CDR3 runs 17 residues. The V segment lost 4 bases and the J segment 4 bases; nucleotides outside the gene matches: 14.

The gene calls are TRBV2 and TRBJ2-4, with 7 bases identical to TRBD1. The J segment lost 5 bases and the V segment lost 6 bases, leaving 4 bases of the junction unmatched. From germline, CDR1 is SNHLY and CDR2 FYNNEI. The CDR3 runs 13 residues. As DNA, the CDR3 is TGTGCCAGCAGCACCGGGACAGAAAACATTCAGTACTTC. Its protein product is CASSTGTENIQYF.

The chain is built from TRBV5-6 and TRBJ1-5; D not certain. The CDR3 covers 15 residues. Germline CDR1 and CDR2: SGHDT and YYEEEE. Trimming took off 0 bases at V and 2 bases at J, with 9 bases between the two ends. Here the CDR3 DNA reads TGTGCCAGCAGCTTGGCGGGGTTGGGCAATCAGCCCCAGCATTTT. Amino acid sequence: CASSLAGLGNQPQHF.

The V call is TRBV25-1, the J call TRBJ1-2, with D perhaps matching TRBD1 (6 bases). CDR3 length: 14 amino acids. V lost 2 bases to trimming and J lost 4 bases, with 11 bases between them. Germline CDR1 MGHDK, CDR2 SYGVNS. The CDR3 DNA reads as TGTGCCAGCAGTGAAGATAGGGGGACCTATGGCTACACCTTC. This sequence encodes CASSEDRGTYGYTF.

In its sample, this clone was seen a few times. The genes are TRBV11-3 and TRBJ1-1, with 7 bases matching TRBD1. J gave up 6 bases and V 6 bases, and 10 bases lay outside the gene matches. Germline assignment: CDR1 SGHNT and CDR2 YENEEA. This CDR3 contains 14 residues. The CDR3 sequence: CASRFDRAAAEAFF. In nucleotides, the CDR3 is TGTGCCAGCAGATTTGACAGGGCGGCTGCTGAAGCTTTCTTT.

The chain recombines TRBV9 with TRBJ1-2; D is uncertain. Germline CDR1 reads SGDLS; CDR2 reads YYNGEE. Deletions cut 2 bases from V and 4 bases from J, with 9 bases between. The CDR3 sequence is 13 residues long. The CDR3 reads CASSVGEAYGYTF. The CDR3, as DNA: TGTGCCAGCAGCGTCGGGGAGGCCTATGGCTACACCTTC. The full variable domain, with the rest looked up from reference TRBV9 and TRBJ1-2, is DSGVTQTPKHLITATGQRVTLRCSPRSGDLSVYWYQQSLDQGLQFLIQYYNGEERAKGNILERFSAQQFPDLHSELNLSSLELGDSALYFCASSVGEAYGYTFGSGTRLTVV.

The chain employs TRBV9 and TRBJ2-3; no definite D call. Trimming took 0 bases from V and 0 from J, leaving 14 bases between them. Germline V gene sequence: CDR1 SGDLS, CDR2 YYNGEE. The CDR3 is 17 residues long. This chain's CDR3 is CASSVVGSFASTDTQYF. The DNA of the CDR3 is TGTGCCAGCAGCGTAGTGGGTAGCTTTGCTAGCACAGATACGCAGTATTTT.

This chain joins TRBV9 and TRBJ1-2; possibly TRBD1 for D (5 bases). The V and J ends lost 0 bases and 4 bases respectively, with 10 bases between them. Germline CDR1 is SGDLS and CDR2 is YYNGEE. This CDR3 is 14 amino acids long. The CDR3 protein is CASSVEPGGYGYTF. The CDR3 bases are TGTGCCAGCAGCGTAGAACCGGGGGGCTATGGCTACACCTTC.

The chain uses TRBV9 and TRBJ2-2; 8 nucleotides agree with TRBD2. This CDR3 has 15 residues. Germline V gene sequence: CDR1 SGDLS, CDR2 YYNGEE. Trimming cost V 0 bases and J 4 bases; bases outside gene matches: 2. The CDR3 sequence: CASSVGREGTGELFF. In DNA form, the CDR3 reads TGTGCCAGCAGCGTAGGCCGGGAGGGCACCGGGGAGCTGTTTTTT.

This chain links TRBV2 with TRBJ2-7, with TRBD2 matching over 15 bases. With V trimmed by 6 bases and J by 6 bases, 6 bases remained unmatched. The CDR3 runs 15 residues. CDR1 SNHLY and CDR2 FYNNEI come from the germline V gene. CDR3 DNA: TGTGCCAGCAGCGCCCAGGGACTAGCGGGGGGCGAGCAGTACTTC. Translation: CASSAQGLAGGEQYF.

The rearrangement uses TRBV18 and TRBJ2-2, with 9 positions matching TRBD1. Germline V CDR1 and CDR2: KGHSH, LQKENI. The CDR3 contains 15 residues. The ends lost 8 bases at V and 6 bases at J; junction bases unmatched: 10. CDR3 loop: CASIPGQGSAGELFF. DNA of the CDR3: TGTGCCAGCATACCGGGACAGGGATCGGCCGGGGAGCTGTTTTTT.

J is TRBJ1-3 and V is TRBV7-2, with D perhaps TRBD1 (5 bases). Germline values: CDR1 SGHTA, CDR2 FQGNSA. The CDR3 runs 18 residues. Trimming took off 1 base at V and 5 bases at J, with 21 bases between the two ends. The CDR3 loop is CASSLDSPAGGGRNTIYF. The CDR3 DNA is TGTGCCAGCAGCTTAGATAGCCCCGCTGGGGGGGGTAGAAACACCATATATTTT.

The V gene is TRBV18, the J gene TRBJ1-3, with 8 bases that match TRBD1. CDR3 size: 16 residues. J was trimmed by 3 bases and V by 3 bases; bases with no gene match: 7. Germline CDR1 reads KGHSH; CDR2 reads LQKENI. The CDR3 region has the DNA TGTGCCAGCTCACCGGGTGGACAGGGAGATGGAAACACCATATATTTT. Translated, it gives CASSPGGQGDGNTIYF.

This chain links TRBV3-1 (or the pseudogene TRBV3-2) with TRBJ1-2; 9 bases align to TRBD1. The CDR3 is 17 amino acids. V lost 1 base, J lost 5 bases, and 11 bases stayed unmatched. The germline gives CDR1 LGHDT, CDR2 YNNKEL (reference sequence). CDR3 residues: CASSQGVWTGAAYGYTF. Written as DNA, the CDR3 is TGTGCCAGCAGCCAAGGGGTCTGGACAGGGGCGGCTTATGGCTACACCTTC.

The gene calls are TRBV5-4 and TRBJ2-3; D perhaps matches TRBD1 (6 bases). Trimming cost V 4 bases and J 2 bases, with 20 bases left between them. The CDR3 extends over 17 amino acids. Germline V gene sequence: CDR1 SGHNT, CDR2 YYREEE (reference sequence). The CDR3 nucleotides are TGTGCCAGCAGCCCACCCGGACAGTCAAAGAACACAGATACGCAGTATTTT. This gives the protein CASSPPGQSKNTDTQYF.

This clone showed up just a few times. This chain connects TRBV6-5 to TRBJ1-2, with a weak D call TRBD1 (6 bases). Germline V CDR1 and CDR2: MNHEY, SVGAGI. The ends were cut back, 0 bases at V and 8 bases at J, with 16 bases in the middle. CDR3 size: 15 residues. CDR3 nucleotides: TGTGCCAGCAGTTACTCCAGGGGCCTTTATGGGGGCTACACCTTC. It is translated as CASSYSRGLYGGYTF.

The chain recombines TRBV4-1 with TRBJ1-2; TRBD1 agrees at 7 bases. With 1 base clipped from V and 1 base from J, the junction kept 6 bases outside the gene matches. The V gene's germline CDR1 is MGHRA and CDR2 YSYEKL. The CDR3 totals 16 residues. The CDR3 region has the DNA TGCGCCAGCAGCCAAGCGCCACAGGGGATTAACTATGGCTACACCTTC. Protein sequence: CASSQAPQGINYGYTF.

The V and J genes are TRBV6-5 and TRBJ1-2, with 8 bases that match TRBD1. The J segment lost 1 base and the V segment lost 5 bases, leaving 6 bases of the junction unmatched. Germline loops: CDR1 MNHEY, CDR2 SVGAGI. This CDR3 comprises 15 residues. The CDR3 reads CASSPGTGFNYGYTF. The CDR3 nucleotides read TGTGCCAGCAGTCCCGGGACAGGTTTTAACTATGGCTACACCTTC.